Listed here are 5 T cell receptor beta chains from one sample, sequenced in a study of cytomegalovirus exposure and HLA in healthy donors. A multiplex PCR was run with 60 Vbeta primers and 13 Jbeta primers. TCRdb's table, derived via immunoSEQ multiplex PCR, lists solely in-frame clones and lacks some. The table has 65,000 to 70,000 clones, just over 65% seen once; the top ten hold roughly 9.7%. Source material: PBMCs. Receptor source: a woman in her twenties or thirties in good health and CMV-seronegative.

The V and J genes are TRBV5-1 and TRBJ2-7; TRBD2 matches 8 bases. CDR3 length: 14 amino acids. J was trimmed by 3 bases and V by 3 bases; bases with no gene match: 5. CDR1 and CDR2 (germline): SGHRS, YFSETQ. The CDR3 bases are TGCGCCAGCAGCTGGGGGACTAGTCTCTACGAGCAGTACTTC. Protein sequence: CASSWGTSLYEQYF.

V gene TRBV6-4 combines with J gene TRBJ1-6, with 9 bases identical to TRBD1. CDR1 MRHNA and CDR2 SNTAGT come from the germline V gene. V was clipped by 0 bases and J by 5 bases; unmatched bases: 2. This CDR3 is 16 amino acids long. The CDR3 DNA sequence: TGTGCCAGCAGTGACTCGAGACAGGGGGATAATTCACCCCTCCACTTT. It is translated as CASSDSRQGDNSPLHF.

The CDR3 loop is CAWTGWASGNTIYF. In DNA, the CDR3 is TGTGCCTGGACTGGCTGGGCCTCTGGAAACACCATATATTTT. The rearrangement joins TRBV30 to TRBJ1-3, with unresolved D. The V gene's germline CDR1 is GTSNPN and CDR2 SVGIG (reference sequence). Trimming left V 4 bases short and J 0 bases short, with 10 bases between. CDR3 length equals 14 residues.

On this clone itself: The junction departs from germline at one end; a sequencing error may be responsible. Other DNA sequences in this specimen translate into the identical CDR3. The J gene is TRBJ1-5, the V gene TRBV15; maybe TRBD1 (6 bases). Germline V gives CDR1 LNHNV, CDR2 YYDKDF (reference sequence). The length of the CDR3 is 21 residues. The CDR3 loop is CATSREPAIPGGGGSNQPQHF. CDR3 in DNA: TGTGCGACCAGCAGAGAGCCGGCCATACCGGGGGGCGGGGGAAGCAATCAGCCCCAGCATTTT.

The chain has TRBV5-1 and TRBJ1-2, with 8 bases fitting TRBD1. The V segment lost 2 bases and the J segment 5 bases; nucleotides outside the gene matches: 8. The germline V gene has CDR1 SGHRS and CDR2 YFSETQ. The CDR3 covers 15 residues. DNA of the CDR3: TGCGCCAGCAGCTTTACAGGGGGTGATGGGTATGGCTACACCTTC. This encodes CASSFTGGDGYGYTF.